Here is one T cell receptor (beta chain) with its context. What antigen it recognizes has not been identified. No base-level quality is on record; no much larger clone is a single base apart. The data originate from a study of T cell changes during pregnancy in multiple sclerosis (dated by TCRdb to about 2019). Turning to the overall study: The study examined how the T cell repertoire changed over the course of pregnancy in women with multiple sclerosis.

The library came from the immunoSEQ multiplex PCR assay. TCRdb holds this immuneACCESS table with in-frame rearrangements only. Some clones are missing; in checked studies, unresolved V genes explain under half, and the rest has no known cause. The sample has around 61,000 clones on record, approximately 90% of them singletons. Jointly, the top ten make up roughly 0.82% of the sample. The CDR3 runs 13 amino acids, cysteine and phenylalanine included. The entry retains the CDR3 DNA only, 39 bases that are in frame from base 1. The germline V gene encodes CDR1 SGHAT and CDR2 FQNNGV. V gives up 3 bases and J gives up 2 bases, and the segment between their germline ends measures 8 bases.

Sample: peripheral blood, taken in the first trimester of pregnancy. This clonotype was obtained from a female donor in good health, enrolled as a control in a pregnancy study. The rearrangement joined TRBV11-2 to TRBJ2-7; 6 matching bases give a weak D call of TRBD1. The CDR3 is CASSFRDTYEQYF. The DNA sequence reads TGTGCCAGCAGCTTCCGGGACACCTACGAGCAGTACTTC.